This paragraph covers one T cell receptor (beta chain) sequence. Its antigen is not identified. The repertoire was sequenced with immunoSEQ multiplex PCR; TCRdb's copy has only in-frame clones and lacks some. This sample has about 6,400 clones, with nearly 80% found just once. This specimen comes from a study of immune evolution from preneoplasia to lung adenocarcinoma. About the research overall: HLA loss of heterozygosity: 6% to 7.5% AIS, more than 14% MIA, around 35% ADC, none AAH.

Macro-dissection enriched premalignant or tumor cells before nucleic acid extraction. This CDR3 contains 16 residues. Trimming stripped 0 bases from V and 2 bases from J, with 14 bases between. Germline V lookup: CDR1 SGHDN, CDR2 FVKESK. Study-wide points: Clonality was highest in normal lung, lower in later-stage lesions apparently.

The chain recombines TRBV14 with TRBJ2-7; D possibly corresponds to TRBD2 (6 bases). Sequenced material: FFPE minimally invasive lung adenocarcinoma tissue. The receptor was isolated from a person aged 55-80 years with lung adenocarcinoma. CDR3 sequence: CASSQDVGGEAYEQYF. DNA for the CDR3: TGTGCCAGCAGCCAAGATGTAGGCGGGGAGGCCTACGAGCAGTACTTC. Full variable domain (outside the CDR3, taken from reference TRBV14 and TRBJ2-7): EAGVTQFPSHSVIEKGQTVTLRCDPISGHDNLYWYRRVMGKEIKFLLHFVKESKQDESGMPNNRFLAERTGGTYSTLKVQPAELEDSGVYFCASSQDVGGEAYEQYFGPGTRLTVT.